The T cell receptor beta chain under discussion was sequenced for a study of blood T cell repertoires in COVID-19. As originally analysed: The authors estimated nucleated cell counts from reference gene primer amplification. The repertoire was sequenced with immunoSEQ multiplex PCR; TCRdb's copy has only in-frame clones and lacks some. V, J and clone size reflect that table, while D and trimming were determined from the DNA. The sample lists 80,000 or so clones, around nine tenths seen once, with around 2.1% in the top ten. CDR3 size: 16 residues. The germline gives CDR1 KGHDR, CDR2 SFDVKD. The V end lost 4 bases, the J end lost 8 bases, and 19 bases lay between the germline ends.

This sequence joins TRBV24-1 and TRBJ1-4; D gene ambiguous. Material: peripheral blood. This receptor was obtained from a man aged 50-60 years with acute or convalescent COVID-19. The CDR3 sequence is CATSDLSTSLEEKLFF. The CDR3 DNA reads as TGTGCCACCAGTGACCTCTCCACGTCCCTGGAGGAAAAACTGTTTTTT.